This T cell receptor beta chain was identified during a study of cytomegalovirus exposure and HLA in healthy donors. Study-level results: Later analysis suggested links between common viral pathogens and several top significant clusters. A prior analysis recorded that most TCR beta V segments were productive about 90% or about 30% of the time. Sequencing likely produced, as an artifact, a cluster of highly shared sequence variants.

CDR1 and CDR2 (germline): SGHTA, FQGTGA. The CDR3 spans 15 residues. The ends were cut back, 0 bases at V and 6 bases at J, with 11 bases in the middle. Vbeta (60) and Jbeta (13) primers were used in the PCR. Data came from immunoSEQ multiplex PCR; TCRdb stores just in-frame clones and leaves some out. Reported are around 110,000 clones; the ten largest clones contain around 7%. With regard to this clone: Its target is not known.

This TCR derives from a middle-aged man in good health and CMV-seropositive. This sequence joins TRBV7-3 and TRBJ2-2; D is possibly TRBD2 (5 bases). Sequencing used PBMCs. CDR3: CASSLTSPAAGELFF. As DNA, the CDR3 is TGTGCCAGCAGCTTAACAAGTCCAGCGGCCGGGGAGCTGTTTTTT.